This entry is about one TCR beta chain. Its specificity is not known. The V segment lost 0 bases and the J segment 15 bases; nucleotides outside the gene matches: 11. The CDR3 is 14 residues long. CDR1 is SGHRS and CDR2 is YFSETQ in the germline V gene. This specimen comes from a study of cytomegalovirus exposure and HLA in healthy donors. Study outcomes and limitations: Fewer N-insertions (relative to the approximately 700-donor mean) were reportedly seen in an Asian-associated ancestry cluster in a later analysis.

A multiplex PCR was run with 60 Vbeta primers and 13 Jbeta primers. Sequencing used immunoSEQ multiplex PCR; TCRdb keeps in-frame clones, though not all of them. The data hold about 59,000 clones, with roughly 77% observed a single time. Source material: PBMCs. This chain links TRBV5-1 with TRBJ2-1; the match to TRBD2 covers 8 bases. This sequence was found in a man aged 25 to 40 in good health and CMV-seropositive. The CDR3 region has the DNA TGCGCCAGCAGCTTGGCGGGGCAACTAGCGGAACCGTTCTTC. It yields the protein CASSLAGQLAEPFF.